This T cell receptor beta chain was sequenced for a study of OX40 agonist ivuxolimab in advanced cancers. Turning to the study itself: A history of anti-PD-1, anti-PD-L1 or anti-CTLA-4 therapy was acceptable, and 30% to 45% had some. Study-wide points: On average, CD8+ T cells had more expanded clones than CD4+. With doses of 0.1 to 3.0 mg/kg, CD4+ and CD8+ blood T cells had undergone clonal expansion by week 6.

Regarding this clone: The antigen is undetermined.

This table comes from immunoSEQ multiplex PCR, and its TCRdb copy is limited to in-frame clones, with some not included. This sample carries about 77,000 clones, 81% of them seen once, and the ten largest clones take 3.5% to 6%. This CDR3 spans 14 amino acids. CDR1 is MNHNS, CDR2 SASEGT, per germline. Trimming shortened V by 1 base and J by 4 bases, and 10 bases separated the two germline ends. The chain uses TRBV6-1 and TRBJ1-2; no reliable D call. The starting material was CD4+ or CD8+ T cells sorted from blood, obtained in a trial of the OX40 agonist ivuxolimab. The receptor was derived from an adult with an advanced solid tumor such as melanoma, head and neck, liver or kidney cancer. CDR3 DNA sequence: TGTGCCAGCAGTGAAGGTGGCAGCCTCTATGGCTACACCTTC. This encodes CASSEGGSLYGYTF.